These 25 T cell receptor beta chains originate from one sample sequenced in a study of blood T cell repertoires in COVID-19. Measured with immunoSEQ multiplex PCR; TCRdb has only the in-frame clones, and not every one. The sample shows around 340,000 clones, about nine tenths of them seen only once. The sequenced sample consisted of peripheral blood. All receptors derive from a woman aged 60-75 years with COVID-19, enrolled during active disease.

This clone was observed a single time. The genes are TRBV19 and TRBJ2-7; TRBD1 agrees at 7 bases. Trimming cost V 5 bases and J 3 bases; bases outside gene matches: 7. The V gene's germline CDR1 is LNHDA and CDR2 SQIVND (reference sequence). This CDR3 is 14 amino acids long. In DNA form, the CDR3 reads TGTGCCAGTAGTCCAAGACAGGGAGACTACGAGCAGTACTTC. This sequence encodes CASSPRQGDYEQYF.

The V and J genes are TRBV10-1 and TRBJ1-3; D is unclear. V lost 2 bases to trimming and J lost 4 bases, with 9 bases between them. The CDR3 is 14 amino acids. CDR1 WNHNN and CDR2 SYGVQD come from the germline V gene (reference sequence). CDR3 coding DNA: TGCGCCAGCAGTGAGCACCGGGTCGGAAACACCATATATTTT. It specifies CASSEHRVGNTIYF.

For this clone: The junction differs from germline at one of its ends, possibly a read error. The same CDR3 also results from other DNA sequences found in this sample. The chain carries TRBV12-3 or TRBV12-4 and TRBJ1-3; D is uncertain. The CDR3 contains 13 residues. The CDR3 loop reads CASSFSSGNTIYF. Written as DNA, the CDR3 is TGTGCCAGTAGTTTCAGCTCTGGAAACACCATATATTTT.

The chain links TRBV29-1 to TRBJ2-5, with D tentatively TRBD2 (5 bases). Germline CDR1 reads SQVTM; CDR2 reads ANQGSEA. V lost 3 bases to trimming and J lost 5 bases, with 13 bases between them. This CDR3 is 13 amino acids long. For the CDR3, the DNA is TGCAGCGTTGAGGCGGGCAGAGGGGAGACCCAGTACTTC. This encodes CSVEAGRGETQYF.

V is TRBV27 and J is TRBJ2-5; D call uncertain. This CDR3 spans 13 amino acids. V gave up 1 base and J gave up 2 bases, with 5 bases separating them. Looked up from germline, CDR1 is MNHEY and CDR2 is SMNVEV (reference sequence). CDR3 sequence reads: CASSLYTQETQYF. CDR3 nucleotides: TGTGCCAGCAGTTTATACACACAAGAGACCCAGTACTTC.

The chain links TRBV6-5 to TRBJ1-1; the match to TRBD1 covers 7 bases. V trimming: 9 bases; J trimming: 1 base; junction bases outside the gene matches: 2. The CDR3 contains 12 residues. Germline V gene sequence: CDR1 MNHEY, CDR2 SVGAGI. The CDR3 DNA follows: TGTGCCAGTCGACAGGGGAACACTGAAGCTTTCTTT. As protein: CASRQGNTEAFF.

The chain uses TRBV5-1 and TRBJ2-1; the match to TRBD2 covers 10 bases. CDR3 length: 14 residues. The J segment lost 5 bases and the V segment lost 4 bases, leaving 3 bases of the junction unmatched. Germline CDR1 SGHRS, CDR2 YFSETQ. The chain's CDR3 is CASSAAGGDNEQFF. CDR3 nucleotides: TGCGCCAGCAGCGCAGCGGGGGGGGACAATGAGCAGTTCTTC.

The sample holds a few counts of this clone. V is TRBV5-1 and J is TRBJ2-6; the D gene is possibly TRBD1 (5 bases). V shed 3 bases and J shed 5 bases, with 6 bases lying between them. The CDR3 is 13 residues long. Germline-derived CDR1 and CDR2 are SGHRS and YFSETQ. This CDR3 is CASSSDRANVLTF. As DNA, the CDR3 is TGCGCCAGCAGCTCGGACAGGGCCAACGTCCTGACTTTC.

CDR3 bases: TGTGCCAGCAGCTTACAGGGCACGGGCAATCAGCCCCAGCATTTT. Its translation: CASSLQGTGNQPQHF. This chain joins TRBV7-8 and TRBJ1-5; maybe TRBD1 (5 bases). Germline CDR1 SGHVS, CDR2 FQNEAQ. CDR3 size: 15 residues. The V gene lost 2 bases and the J gene lost 2 bases, with 10 bases spanning the gap.

The genes are TRBV6-5 and TRBJ2-5, with 8 bases that match TRBD2. From germline, CDR1 is MNHEY and CDR2 SVGAGI. J gave up 5 bases and V 0 bases, and 8 bases lay outside the gene matches. This CDR3 comprises 16 residues. CDR3 DNA sequence: TGTGCCAGCAGTTACTCTTTCCGGGGGGGCCGGGAGACCCAGTACTTC. Encoded protein: CASSYSFRGGRETQYF.

The chain is built from TRBV6-6 and TRBJ1-2, with 7 bases aligning to TRBD1. V lost 5 bases and J lost 0; bases outside the gene matches: 12. CDR1 and CDR2 from the germline V gene are MNHNY and SVGAGI (reference sequence). The length of the CDR3 is 17 residues. The CDR3 nucleotides are TGTGCCAGCAGTCGGGGAACAGGGACAGTTTCTAACTATGGCTACACCTTC. It translates to CASSRGTGTVSNYGYTF.

The chain recombines TRBV7-6 with TRBJ2-5; 10 nucleotides line up with TRBD2. This CDR3 has 17 amino acids. V lost 5 bases, J lost 1 base, and 10 bases stayed unmatched. Germline V gives CDR1 SGHVS, CDR2 FNYEAQ. DNA for the CDR3: TGTGCCAGCAGCCCAAGTGCGCTAGCGGGGGTCCAAGAGACCCAGTACTTC. This sequence encodes CASSPSALAGVQETQYF.

The chain joins TRBV7-8 to TRBJ1-2, with a tentative D call TRBD1 (6 bases). V lost 6 bases and J 4 bases, leaving 12 bases between the germline ends. There are 13 residues in the CDR3. Germline V gene data show CDR1 as SGHVS and CDR2 as FQNEAQ. CDR3: CASRQGHPYGYTF. CDR3 DNA sequence: TGTGCCAGCAGACAGGGACACCCCTATGGCTACACCTTC.

The CDR3 protein is CATPGVRNTEAFF. The DNA for the CDR3 is TGTGCCACCCCCGGGGTGAGGAACACTGAAGCTTTCTTT. The chain uses TRBV7-3 and TRBJ1-1, with no clear D. From germline, CDR1 is SGHTA and CDR2 FQGTGA. The CDR3 loop spans 13 amino acids. The V gene lost 10 bases and the J gene lost 1 base, with 13 bases spanning the gap.

This sequence joins TRBV28 and TRBJ1-2; possibly TRBD1 for D (5 bases). V was trimmed by 5 bases and J by 0 bases, leaving 16 bases between them. Germline values: CDR1 MDHEN, CDR2 SYDVKM. The CDR3 covers 16 residues. CDR3 nucleotide sequence: TGTGCCAGCAGTAAAGGCGGGGACCCTCCTAACTATGGCTACACCTTC. Amino acids: CASSKGGDPPNYGYTF.

DNA for the CDR3: TGTGCCAGCATCCGAGGGGGCTCGTGGACTGAAGCTTTCTTT. It encodes CASIRGGSWTEAFF. The chain has TRBV6-5 and TRBJ1-1; 7 bases are a match to TRBD1. Germline V lookup: CDR1 MNHEY, CDR2 SVGAGI. The CDR3 covers 14 residues. Germline trimming cut 7 bases from V and 5 bases from J; bases unmatched to any gene: 10.

The J gene is TRBJ1-6, the V gene TRBV5-1; D is unclear. Germline V lookup: CDR1 SGHRS, CDR2 YFSETQ. V lost 0 bases to trimming and J lost 7 bases, with 8 bases between them. The CDR3 extends over 14 amino acids. The CDR3 sequence is CASSLESQNSPLHF. As DNA, the CDR3 is TGCGCCAGCAGCTTGGAATCGCAGAATTCACCCCTCCACTTT.

V and J are TRBV3-1 (or the pseudogene TRBV3-2) and TRBJ1-5, with 11 bases identical to TRBD1. The CDR3 spans 15 residues. V lost 5 bases and J lost 6; bases outside the gene matches: 6. Germline V gene lookup returns CDR1 LGHDT and CDR2 YNNKEL (reference sequence). This CDR3 reads CASSASGTGGQPQHF. In DNA, the CDR3 is TGTGCCAGCAGCGCCTCCGGGACAGGGGGTCAGCCCCAGCATTTT.

The V call is TRBV18, the J call TRBJ2-5, with 7 bases matching TRBD2. There are 15 residues in the CDR3. Per germline, CDR1 KGHSH and CDR2 LQKENI. V dropped 1 base and J dropped 0; count of bases not matched to a gene: 2. CDR3 nucleotide sequence: TGTGCCAGCTCACCACGGGAGGGACACCAAGAGACCCAGTACTTC. Amino acid sequence: CASSPREGHQETQYF.

The gene calls are TRBV30 and TRBJ2-7; 7 bases are a match to TRBD1. The V and J ends lost 2 bases and 4 bases, in that order; junction bases with no gene match: 8. The CDR3 runs 14 residues. Germline V gives CDR1 GTSNPN, CDR2 SVGIG (reference sequence). The CDR3 DNA is TGTGCCTGGAGTCGACAGGGCTTTGTGTACGAGCAGTACTTC. Translation gives CAWSRQGFVYEQYF.

A single count supports this clone. V is TRBV6-4 and J is TRBJ2-1; 12 bases fit TRBD1. This CDR3 contains 18 residues. After removal of 10 bases from V and 5 bases from J, the junction contained 18 bases not matched to a gene. Germline CDR1 MRHNA, CDR2 SNTAGT. CDR3 amino acids: CATLLGTGGVLIDNEQFF. In DNA form, the CDR3 reads TGTGCCACCCTCTTAGGGACAGGGGGCGTCTTGATCGACAATGAGCAGTTCTTC.

V is TRBV2 and J is TRBJ2-2; perhaps TRBD2 as D (5 bases). This CDR3 comprises 13 residues. The germline gives CDR1 SNHLY, CDR2 FYNNEI. Deletions cut 6 bases from V and 6 bases from J, with 11 bases between. The CDR3 reads CASRGEGSGELFF. DNA for the CDR3: TGTGCCAGCAGGGGCGAGGGTTCCGGGGAGCTGTTTTTT. The full variable domain, rest sourced from reference TRBV2 and TRBJ2-2, is EPEVTQTPSHQVTQMGQEVILRCVPISNHLYFYWYRQILGQKVEFLVSFYNNEISEKSEIFDDQFSVERPDGSNFTLKIRSTKLEDSAMYFCASRGEGSGELFFGEGSRLTVL.

Only one count was recorded for this clone. The rearrangement joins TRBV5-1 to TRBJ1-5, with TRBD1 as a possible D gene (6 bases). The V gene's germline CDR1 is SGHRS and CDR2 YFSETQ. The CDR3 has 16 amino acids. V was clipped by 0 bases and J by 1 base, with 11 bases between them. CDR3: CASSLEGGNSNQPQHF. The CDR3 coding sequence is TGCGCCAGCAGCTTGGAGGGGGGGAACAGCAATCAGCCCCAGCATTTT.

V gene TRBV7-6 combines with J gene TRBJ2-7, with 7 bases aligning to TRBD1. The CDR3 length is 14 residues. CDR1 and CDR2 (germline): SGHVS, FNYEAQ. V gave up 1 base and J gave up 6 bases; unmatched junction bases: 6. CDR3 sequence reads: CASSLETGTGEQYF. CDR3 coding DNA: TGTGCCAGCAGCTTAGAGACAGGGACGGGCGAGCAGTACTTC.

V gene TRBV6-5 combines with J gene TRBJ1-1; D is unresolved. Germline V lookup: CDR1 MNHEY, CDR2 SVGAGI. V dropped 5 bases and J dropped 9 bases, with 16 bases sitting between them. This CDR3 is 13 amino acids long. This CDR3 is CASSHDTYSKAFF. The CDR3 nucleotides are TGTGCCAGCAGTCACGACACCTACAGTAAAGCTTTCTTT.